These 20 T cell receptor beta chains were all obtained from the same sample, sequenced in a study of blood T cell repertoires in COVID-19. Using immunoSEQ multiplex PCR, the repertoire was profiled, and TCRdb retains in-frame clones only, with some absent. The sample consists of more than 20,000 clones, nearly 90% of them appearing once. The sequencing sample was made of peripheral blood. Receptor source: a man between 65 and 85 years old with acute or convalescent COVID-19.

The chain recombines TRBV7-3 with TRBJ2-7; 9 bases map to TRBD1. V lost 10 bases, J lost 6 bases, and 7 bases stayed unmatched. Per the germline V gene, CDR1 is SGHTA and CDR2 is FQGTGA. The CDR3 consists of 12 residues. The CDR3 sequence is CATGQGLFEQYF. CDR3 DNA: TGTGCCACTGGACAGGGGTTGTTCGAGCAGTACTTC. Full variable domain (remainder filled in from reference TRBV7-3 and TRBJ2-7): GAGVSQTPSNKVTEKGKYVELRCDPISGHTALYWYRQSLGQGPEFLIYFQGTGAADDSGLPNDRFFAVRPEGSVSTLKIQRTERGDSAVYLCATGQGLFEQYFGPGTRLTVT.

The chain carries TRBV12-3 or TRBV12-4 and TRBJ1-1, with 7 bases aligning to TRBD1. The CDR3 covers 13 residues. V trimming: 10 bases; J trimming: 7 bases; junction bases outside the gene matches: 12. CDR3 DNA: TGTGCCACTCAACTACTCCGGGACAGTGAAGCTTTCTTT. It specifies CATQLLRDSEAFF.

This CDR3 is CASSLNPGTGYEQYF. The CDR3, as DNA: TGTGCCAGCAGCCTTAACCCCGGGACTGGCTACGAGCAGTACTTC. The chain carries TRBV27 and TRBJ2-7, with D perhaps matching TRBD2 (6 bases). V dropped 6 bases and J dropped 3 bases, with 18 bases sitting between them. This CDR3 region has 15 residues. Germline loops: CDR1 MNHEY, CDR2 SMNVEV (reference sequence).

This chain's CDR3 is CASSQPSGGLVYGYTF. The CDR3 region has the DNA TGTGCCAGCAGCCAACCTTCAGGGGGTCTAGTCTATGGCTACACCTTC. The rearrangement joins TRBV3-1 (or the pseudogene TRBV3-2) to TRBJ1-2; 7 nucleotides align to TRBD1. Germline-derived CDR1 and CDR2 are LGHDT and YNNKEL (reference sequence). Trimming removed 2 bases from V and 4 bases from J; junction bases left unmatched: 10. There are 16 residues in the CDR3.

V is TRBV14 and J is TRBJ2-7, with D perhaps TRBD2 (6 bases). Germline V CDR1 and CDR2: SGHDN, FVKESK. The CDR3 has 15 amino acids. V lost 0 bases to trimming and J lost 5 bases, with 14 bases between them. The DNA for the CDR3 is TGTGCCAGCAGCCAAGATGGAGGGGCTTGGAACGAGCAGTACTTC. Amino acid sequence: CASSQDGGAWNEQYF.

The J gene is TRBJ2-4, the V gene TRBV18; the D gene is possibly TRBD2 (6 bases). V lost 2 bases, J lost 8 bases, and 22 bases lay in between. CDR1 is KGHSH, CDR2 LQKENI, per germline. The CDR3 has 17 amino acids. The CDR3, as DNA: TGTGCCAGCTCACCAGGGAGGACATTATCGACCGAATACATTCAGTACTTC. It encodes CASSPGRTLSTEYIQYF.

The genes are TRBV6-1 and TRBJ1-5, with TRBD1 matching 10 bases. V gave up 4 bases and J gave up 6 bases; unmatched junction bases: 15. This CDR3 comprises 18 residues. CDR1 is MNHNS and CDR2 is SASEGT in the germline V gene. The DNA of the CDR3 is TGTGCCAGCAGTGCGGGACAGGGGAGCTCTGGGGGGGGTCAGCCCCAGCATTTT. This encodes CASSAGQGSSGGGQPQHF.

This clone has just one count. The chain carries TRBV5-6 and TRBJ1-1; D is ambiguous. CDR3 length: 14 residues. Looked up from germline, CDR1 is SGHDT and CDR2 is YYEEEE. V lost 7 bases and J lost 5, with 18 bases in between. DNA for the CDR3: TGTGCCAGCCTTTTGAGAGGGCCGAGGACTGAAGCTTTCTTT. Its translation: CASLLRGPRTEAFF. The whole variable domain, filled in from reference TRBV5-6 and TRBJ1-1, reads DAGVTQSPTHLIKTRGQQVTLRCSPKSGHDTVSWYQQALGQGPQFIFQYYEEEERQRGNFPDRFSGHQFPNYSSELNVNALLLGDSALYLCASLLRGPRTEAFFGQGTRLTVV.

The genes are TRBV7-9 and TRBJ1-2; 7 nucleotides match TRBD1. With V trimmed by 0 bases and J by 6 bases, 16 bases remained unmatched. Germline loops: CDR1 SEHNR, CDR2 FQNEAQ (reference sequence). The CDR3 is made up of 18 amino acids. CDR3: CASSLAPGQAGSGNGYTF. As DNA, the CDR3 is TGTGCCAGCAGCTTAGCGCCCGGACAGGCCGGGTCAGGGAATGGCTACACCTTC.

The V call is TRBV19, the J call TRBJ2-1; 8 nucleotides match TRBD2. V gave up 4 bases and J gave up 1 base; unmatched junction bases: 6. Germline assignment: CDR1 LNHDA and CDR2 SQIVND (reference sequence). The CDR3 length is 16 residues. The CDR3 DNA sequence: TGTGCCAGTAGTAGGGGACTAGGGACATCCTACAATGAGCAGTTCTTC. Its protein product is CASSRGLGTSYNEQFF.

The genes are TRBV7-9 and TRBJ2-3; TRBD2 is a possible D gene (5 bases). Deletions cut 5 bases from V and 3 bases from J, with 6 bases between. CDR1 and CDR2 (germline): SEHNR, FQNEAQ (reference sequence). CDR3 length equals 12 residues. CDR3 coding DNA: TGTGCCAGCAGCCGGACTACAGATACGCAGTATTTT. Translation gives CASSRTTDTQYF.

V gene TRBV7-2 combines with J gene TRBJ2-7; D gene uncertain. V dropped 1 base and J dropped 5 bases, with 9 bases sitting between them. Germline loops: CDR1 SGHTA, CDR2 FQGNSA. This CDR3 region has 13 residues. This CDR3 reads CASSLGGQDEQYF. CDR3 in DNA: TGTGCCAGCAGCTTAGGTGGGCAGGACGAGCAGTACTTC.

This rearrangement joins TRBV5-5 to TRBJ1-5; D possibly corresponds to TRBD1 (6 bases). The CDR3 runs 15 residues. Trimming took off 4 bases at V and 0 bases at J, with 11 bases between the two ends. Germline loops: CDR1 SGHKS, CDR2 YYEKEE (reference sequence). CDR3 in amino acids: CASSLSGDSNQPQHF. The CDR3 DNA follows: TGTGCCAGCAGCCTCTCAGGGGATAGCAATCAGCCCCAGCATTTT. Using reference TRBV5-5 and TRBJ1-5 for the parts outside the CDR3, the full variable domain is DAGVTQSPTHLIKTRGQQVTLRCSPISGHKSVSWYQQVLGQGPQFIFQYYEKEERGRGNFPDRFSARQFPNYSSELNVNALLLGDSALYLCASSLSGDSNQPQHFGDGTRLSIL.

The CDR3 DNA sequence: TGTGCCAGCAGTTACTCCCCCCGACAGGGACAGGGGGCCGATCAGCCCCAGCATTTT. Its protein product is CASSYSPRQGQGADQPQHF. V gene TRBV6-2 or TRBV6-3 combines with J gene TRBJ1-5; TRBD1 matches at 12 bases. The CDR3 has 19 residues. The germline gives CDR1 MNHEY, CDR2 SVGEGT. The V segment lost 0 bases and the J segment 5 bases; nucleotides outside the gene matches: 11.

This clone was counted a single time. The gene calls are TRBV5-1 and TRBJ2-1; 8 bases are shared with TRBD1. V shed 6 bases, J shed 9 bases, and the junction held 8 bases outside the gene matches. The CDR3 has 13 amino acids. The germline gives CDR1 SGHRS, CDR2 YFSETQ. CDR3 amino acids: CASTGQEGGEQFF. The CDR3 bases are TGCGCCAGCACGGGACAGGAAGGGGGTGAGCAGTTCTTC.

V and J are TRBV18 and TRBJ1-1, with D possibly being TRBD1 (6 bases). Between the trimmed V and J ends, which lost 4 bases and 1 base, there was a span of 7 bases. This CDR3 is 13 amino acids long. The germline V gene encodes CDR1 KGHSH and CDR2 LQKENI. The CDR3 bases are TGTGCCAGCTCACTACAGGGGAACACTGAAGCTTTCTTT. As protein: CASSLQGNTEAFF.

J is TRBJ2-1 and V is TRBV4-1; TRBD2 aligns across 12 bases. The V gene's germline CDR1 is MGHRA and CDR2 YSYEKL. The CDR3 extends over 17 amino acids. With V trimmed by 4 bases and J by 6 bases, 10 bases remained unmatched. For the CDR3, the DNA is TGCGCCAGCAGCCTCCGACTAGCGGGAGAGGTTAGCAATGAGCAGTTCTTC. This translates into CASSLRLAGEVSNEQFF.

J is TRBJ2-7 and V is TRBV3-1 (or the pseudogene TRBV3-2), with D possibly TRBD1 on 6 matching bases. The ends were cut back, 6 bases at V and 5 bases at J, with 14 bases in the middle. CDR3 size: 13 residues. Per germline, CDR1 LGHDT and CDR2 YNNKEL (reference sequence). CDR3 coding DNA: TGTGCCAGCAGACCCACACAGGGTAACGAGCAGTACTTC. Protein product: CASRPTQGNEQYF.

The V call is TRBV3-1 (or the pseudogene TRBV3-2), the J call TRBJ2-7, with D possibly being TRBD2 (6 bases). V was shortened by 2 bases and J by 11 bases, with 19 bases between the two germline ends. Germline-derived CDR1 and CDR2 are LGHDT and YNNKEL (reference sequence). The CDR3 extends over 14 amino acids. The CDR3 spells CASSQTLGTRREYF. The CDR3 DNA is TGTGCCAGCAGCCAAACGTTGGGGACCAGGAGGGAGTACTTC.

V is TRBV12-3 or TRBV12-4 and J is TRBJ1-1; 7 positions agree with TRBD1. This CDR3 has 11 amino acids. The J segment lost 11 bases and the V segment lost 6 bases, leaving 6 bases of the junction unmatched. This CDR3 is CASSRDRRAFF. Here the CDR3 DNA reads TGTGCCAGCAGCCGGGACAGAAGGGCTTTCTTT.